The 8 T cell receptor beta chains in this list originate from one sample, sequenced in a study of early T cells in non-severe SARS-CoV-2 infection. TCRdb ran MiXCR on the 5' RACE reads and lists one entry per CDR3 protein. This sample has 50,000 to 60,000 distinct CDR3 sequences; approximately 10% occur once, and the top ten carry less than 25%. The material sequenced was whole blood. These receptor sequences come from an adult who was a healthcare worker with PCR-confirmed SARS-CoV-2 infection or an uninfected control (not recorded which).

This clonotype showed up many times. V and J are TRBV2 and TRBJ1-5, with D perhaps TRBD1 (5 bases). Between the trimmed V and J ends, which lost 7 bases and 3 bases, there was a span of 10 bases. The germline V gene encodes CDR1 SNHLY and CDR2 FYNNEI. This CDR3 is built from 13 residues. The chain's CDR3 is CASNEGYNQPQHF. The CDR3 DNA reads TGTGCCAGCAATGAGGGGTACAATCAGCCCCAGCATTTT. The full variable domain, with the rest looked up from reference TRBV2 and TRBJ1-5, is EPEVTQTPSHQVTQMGQEVILRCVPISNHLYFYWYRQILGQKVEFLVSFYNNEISEKSEIFDDQFSVERPDGSNFTLKIRSTKLEDSAMYFCASNEGYNQPQHFGDGTRLSIL.

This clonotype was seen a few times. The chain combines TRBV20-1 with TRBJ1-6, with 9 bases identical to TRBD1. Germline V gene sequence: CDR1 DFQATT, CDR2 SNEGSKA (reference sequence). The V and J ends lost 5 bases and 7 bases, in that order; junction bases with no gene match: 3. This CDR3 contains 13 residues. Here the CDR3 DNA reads TGCAGTGCTGACAGGGGGAGCAATTCACCCCTCCACTTT. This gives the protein CSADRGSNSPLHF.

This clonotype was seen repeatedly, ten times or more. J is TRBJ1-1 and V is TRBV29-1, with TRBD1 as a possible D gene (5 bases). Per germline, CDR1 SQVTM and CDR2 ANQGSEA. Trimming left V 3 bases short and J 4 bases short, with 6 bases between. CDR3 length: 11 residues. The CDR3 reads CSVEGPTEAFF. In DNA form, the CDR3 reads TGCAGCGTTGAGGGGCCCACTGAAGCTTTCTTT.

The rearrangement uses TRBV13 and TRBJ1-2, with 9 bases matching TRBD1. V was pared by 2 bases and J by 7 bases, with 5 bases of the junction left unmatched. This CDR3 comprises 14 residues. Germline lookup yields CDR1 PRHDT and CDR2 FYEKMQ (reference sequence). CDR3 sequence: CASSLRDRAGGYTF. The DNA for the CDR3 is TGTGCCAGCAGCTTAAGGGACAGGGCGGGTGGCTACACCTTC.

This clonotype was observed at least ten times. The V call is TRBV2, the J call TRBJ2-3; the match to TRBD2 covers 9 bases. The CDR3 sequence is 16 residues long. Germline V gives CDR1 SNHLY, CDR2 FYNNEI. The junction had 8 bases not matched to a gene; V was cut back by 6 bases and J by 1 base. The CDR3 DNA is TGTGCCAGCAGCGGGGGATTAGCGGGAGGCACAGATACGCAGTATTTT. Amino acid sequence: CASSGGLAGGTDTQYF.

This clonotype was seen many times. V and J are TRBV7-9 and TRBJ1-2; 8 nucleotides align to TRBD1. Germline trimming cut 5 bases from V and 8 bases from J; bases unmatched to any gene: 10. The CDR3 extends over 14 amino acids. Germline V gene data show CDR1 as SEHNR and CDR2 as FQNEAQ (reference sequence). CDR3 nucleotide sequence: TGTGCCAGCAGCGAAGGCCGGACAGGGCCCGGCTACACCTTC. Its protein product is CASSEGRTGPGYTF. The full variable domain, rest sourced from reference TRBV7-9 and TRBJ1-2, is DTGVSQNPRHKITKRGQNVTFRCDPISEHNRLYWYRQTLGQGPEFLTYFQNEAQLEKSRLLSDRFSAERPKGSFSTLEIQRTEQGDSAMYLCASSEGRTGPGYTFGSGTRLTVV.

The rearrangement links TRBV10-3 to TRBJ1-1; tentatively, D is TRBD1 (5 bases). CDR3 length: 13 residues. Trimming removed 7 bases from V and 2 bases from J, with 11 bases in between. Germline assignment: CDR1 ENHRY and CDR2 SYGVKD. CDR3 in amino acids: CAITGQVNTEAFF. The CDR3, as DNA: TGTGCCATCACCGGACAAGTTAACACTGAAGCTTTCTTT.

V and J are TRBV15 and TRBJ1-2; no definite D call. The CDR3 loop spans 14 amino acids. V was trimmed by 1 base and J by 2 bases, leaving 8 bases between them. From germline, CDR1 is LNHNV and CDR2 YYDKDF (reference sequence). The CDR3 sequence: CATSRAPENYGYTF. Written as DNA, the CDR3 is TGTGCCACCAGCAGAGCCCCAGAGAACTATGGCTACACCTTC.